This entry features one T cell receptor beta chain sequence. This clonotype was seen many times. Its antigen is unknown. Within one base of it there is no much larger clone, and no base qualities were kept. Libraries of naive CD8 T cells were generated from about 19,000 to 1,100,000 sorted cells, with 10%, 30% or 50% of the purified RNA used. On a BD FACSAria II, naive CD8 T cells were FACS-sorted as CD8+CD4-CCR7+CD45RA+ and collected into RLT Plus buffer. To test detection sensitivity, Jurkat RNA equivalent to more than eight TCR copies was spiked into samples of roughly 18,000-1,000,000 naive CD8 T cells. CD8 T cells were enriched with RosetteSep CD8+ T Cell Enrichment Cocktail and Ficoll-Paque, followed by ACK red cell lysis. The method was PCR. Sequencing took place on an Illumina HiSeq 4000. Bulk TCR libraries were prepared as previously described, using TCR primers listed in Table S5. Total RNA was purified with the Qiagen AllPrep DNA/RNA kit. Before any analysis, reads coming from multiple sequencing runs of the same library were combined into one pool. Per the original workflow: Reads were retained only if the reads had an exact TCR constant sequence, and the retained reads were trimmed to 150 nt and grouped according to their 12-nt molecular barcodes. Reads in each barcode group were sub-clustered using a 15% Levenshtein threshold, and a quality-weighted consensus sequence was built for each RNA molecule. Non-functional sequences were removed, as were lower-count sequences one edit away from another. On the basis of fitting two negative binomial distributions, barcode sub-clusters with fewer than 20% of the maximum read count were discarded. TCRdb redid the processing of the public reads, applying fastp at Q25 and MiXCR, and retained in-frame beta chains. Each entry is one CDR3 protein sequence, shown with its most common DNA and genes. In this record, the V and J calls reflect TCRdb's handling and not the investigators' own analysis. The sample table contains about 640,000 distinct CDR3 sequences; only one count was recorded for approximately 20% of them. The ten largest make up roughly 0.83% of the sample.

This record comes from a study of molecular identifiers for immune sequencing clone quantification listed by TCRdb under 2018. Study-level background: For a replicate experiment, RNA from 20,000 or 100,000 naive CD8 T cells was divided into five aliquots, and four of the five aliquots were sequenced. The study was a methods study using CD8 T cells to benchmark molecular-identifier clustering-based TCR repertoire sequencing (MIDCIRS) and TCR RNA copy counting.

The CDR3 starts with the cysteine, ends with the phenylalanine, and has 15 residues. Only CDR3 DNA is held: 45 bases, read in frame from base 1. Per the germline V gene, LGHNA is the CDR1 and YNFKEQ is the CDR2. Trimming takes 0 bases from V and 4 bases from J, and the germline ends sit 11 bases apart. Study-level results and caveats: In CMV-specific effector cells, clones with more than 20 RNA copies contained over 97% of molecules, whereas in naive cells such clones contained under 1% of molecules. Modeling indicated about 3 TCR RNA copies recovered per cell, compared with about 10 by digital PCR, which implies a capture efficiency of about 31%. Even against a background of approximately 1 million naive CD8 T cells, spiked-in Jurkat TCR RNA amounting to a single cell's worth was reported to be detectable. When barcode sub-clustering was omitted, TCR diversity was inflated by chimeric consensus sequences, with chimeras reaching as high as 47%. Highly expanded clone sizes could be underestimated if identical TCR molecules share a barcode. The naive libraries included spiked-in Jurkat TCR RNA (under eleven copies' worth), and this Jurkat TCR RNA is not part of the donor repertoire.

The clonotype comes from a human donor in good health. Some libraries in this study had Jurkat cell RNA spiked in. Sequencing was carried out using naive CD8+ T cells from blood, with Jurkat cell RNA spiked in. According to the study, the label for this sample's cell subset or site signals: FACS-sorted CD8+CD4-CCR7+CD45RA+ naive T cells. The sequence is built from TRBV4-2 and TRBJ2-3; the D gene is perhaps TRBD1 or TRBD2, each of them matching over 5 bases. The CDR3 protein is CASSQEGDLADTQYF. The bases read TGTGCCAGCAGCCAAGAGGGGGATTTGGCAGATACGCAGTATTTT.